Listed below are T cell receptor beta chains from one sample, sequenced in a study of beta chain features in type 1 diabetes. Generated by immunoSEQ multiplex PCR, the TCRdb table keeps only in-frame clones and is missing some. Of about 350,000 clones listed, about 18% are singletons. Material for sequencing was naive CD4+ T cells from blood. These receptors all stem from a woman aged 18-29 years in good health. The CDR3 runs from the conserved cysteine through the conserved F or W. Fields, in order: V gene, clone size, D gene, J gene, CDR3 protein, CDR3 DNA. A D gene is named only where the DNA matches it firmly. Clone size is stated in some rows and not others, as once, few, many or a class when expanded.

TRBV4-1	few	TRBD1	TRBJ2-7	CASSQGTRTGSYEQYF	TGCGCCAGCAGCCAAGGGACCAGGACAGGGTCCTACGAGCAGTACTTC
TRBV30	NA	TRBD2	TRBJ2-7	CACQQRGGYEQYF	TGTGCCTGCCAACAGCGGGGGGGATACGAGCAGTACTTC
TRBV6-5	few	TRBD1	TRBJ1-2	CASSYEGQGRGYTF	TGTGCCAGCAGTTACGAGGGACAGGGGAGAGGCTACACCTTC
TRBV20-1	few	NA	TRBJ1-1	CSARRGPTTFF	TGCAGTGCTAGAAGAGGTCCGACGACTTTCTTT
TRBV11-2	NA	TRBD2	TRBJ2-5	CASSTLAGIQETQYF	TGTGCCAGCAGCACACTAGCGGGGATACAAGAGACCCAGTACTTC
TRBV11-2	few	NA	TRBJ1-1	CASSLEGRRNTEAFF	TGTGCCAGCAGCTTAGAGGGCAGAAGGAACACTGAAGCTTTCTTT
TRBV29-1	few	NA	TRBJ2-7	CSVGSDKSYEQYF	TGCAGCGTGGGCTCGGACAAGTCCTACGAGCAGTACTTC
TRBV19	few	NA	TRBJ2-3	CASSIVSSTDTQYF	TGTGCCAGTAGTATAGTTAGTAGCACAGATACGCAGTATTTT
TRBV5-6	NA	NA	TRBJ2-2	CASSLRDLDTGELFF	TGTGCCAGCAGCTTGCGGGACTTGGACACCGGGGAGCTGTTTTTT
TRBV30	NA	TRBD1	TRBJ2-1	CASLTGTGNGKEQFF	TGTGCCTCTCTAACTGGGACAGGGAACGGCAAGGAGCAGTTCTTC
TRBV10-3	few	TRBD2	TRBJ2-5	CAISESSSGTQETQYF	TGTGCCATCAGTGAGTCCTCTAGCGGAACCCAAGAGACCCAGTACTTC
TRBV9	few	TRBD2	TRBJ2-7	CASSVREANYEQYF	TGTGCCAGCAGCGTACGGGAGGCTAACTACGAGCAGTACTTC
TRBV7-9	NA	NA	TRBJ2-3	CASSRRGGLISTSTDTQYF	TGTGCCAGCAGCCGCCGAGGCGGCCTGATTTCAACGAGCACAGATACGCAGTATTTT
TRBV5-1	few	NA	TRBJ2-7	CASSLTGPYEQYF	TGCGCCAGCAGCTTGACAGGGCCCTACGAGCAGTACTTC
TRBV5-6	NA	NA	TRBJ1-6	CASAHRGLINSPLHF	TGTGCCAGCGCCCACCGGGGACTGATTAATTCACCCCTCCACTTT
TRBV29-1	few	TRBD1	TRBJ2-2	CSPRDRGATGELFF	TGCAGCCCCCGGGACAGGGGTGCCACCGGGGAGCTGTTTTTT
TRBV6-5	few	NA	TRBJ1-6	CASKTVSYNSPLHF	TGTGCCAGCAAAACGGTGTCCTATAATTCACCCCTCCACTTT
TRBV9	few	TRBD2	TRBJ2-3	CASSVSGSGADTQYF	TGTGCCAGCAGCGTTAGCGGGAGCGGGGCAGATACGCAGTATTTT
TRBV7-2	NA	TRBD1	TRBJ2-5	CASSRDRAETQYF	TGTGCCAGCAGCCGGGACAGGGCGGAGACCCAGTACTTC
TRBV14	NA	NA	TRBJ2-1	CASSQDKYRSSYNEQFF	TGTGCCAGCAGCCAAGATAAATACAGGAGCTCCTACAATGAGCAGTTCTTC
TRBV30	NA	TRBD1	TRBJ2-7	CALSGGSYEQYF	TGTGCCTTATCAGGGGGATCCTACGAGCAGTACTTC
TRBV11-2	NA	TRBD2	TRBJ2-1	CASSFSTSGGWNEQFF	TGTGCCAGCAGCTTCTCTACTAGCGGGGGGTGGAATGAGCAGTTCTTC
TRBV11-2	NA	TRBD2	TRBJ2-1	CASSLGGRAGSEQFF	TGTGCCAGCAGCTTAGGCGGGAGAGCAGGCAGTGAGCAGTTCTTC
TRBV29-1	few	TRBD1	TRBJ1-5	CSVKGQGNQPQHF	TGCAGCGTTAAGGGACAGGGCAATCAGCCCCAGCATTTT
TRBV30	few	NA	TRBJ1-1	CAWSVTGGGAFF	TGTGCCTGGAGTGTAACGGGGGGAGGAGCTTTCTTT
TRBV30	NA	TRBD2	TRBJ2-2	CAWTMAGASGELFF	TGTGCCTGGACGATGGCGGGAGCGTCCGGGGAGCTGTTTTTT
TRBV5-4	NA	NA	TRBJ2-5	CASSLDEETQYF	TGTGCCAGCAGCTTGGACGAGGAGACCCAGTACTTC
TRBV2	NA	NA	TRBJ1-5	CASARGGGNQPQHF	TGTGCCAGCGCAAGGGGAGGTGGCAATCAGCCCCAGCATTTT
TRBV5-4	NA	NA	TRBJ2-7	CASSFGQNYEQYF	TGTGCCAGCAGCTTTGGACAGAACTACGAGCAGTACTTC
TRBV29-1	NA	NA	TRBJ1-1	CSVDFEGTEAFF	TGCAGCGTTGATTTTGAGGGCACTGAAGCTTTCTTT
TRBV6-1	few	NA	TRBJ1-3	CASRPTGNTIYF	TGTGCCAGCAGACCGACAGGAAACACCATATATTTT
TRBV5-1	NA	NA	TRBJ2-2	CASSLEETGELFF	TGCGCCAGCAGCTTGGAGGAGACCGGGGAGCTGTTTTTT
TRBV6-1	few	NA	TRBJ2-4	CASRNRLAKNIQYF	TGTGCCAGCAGGAACAGGCTAGCCAAAAACATTCAGTACTTC
TRBV30	few	NA	TRBJ2-1	CAWSATIEQFF	TGTGCCTGGAGCGCGACTATCGAGCAGTTCTTC
TRBV6-5	NA	TRBD2	TRBJ2-1	CASSPGTSANEQFF	TGTGCCAGCAGTCCCGGGACTAGCGCCAATGAGCAGTTCTTC
TRBV5-1	NA	TRBD2	TRBJ2-1	CASSAGLAETSYNEQFF	TGCGCCAGCAGCGCCGGACTAGCGGAGACCTCCTACAATGAGCAGTTCTTC
TRBV29-1	few	TRBD2	TRBJ2-1	CSVIAGGRYNEQFF	TGCAGCGTCATAGCGGGAGGCCGTTACAATGAGCAGTTCTTC
TRBV5-4	few	NA	TRBJ2-1	CASTVDSPYNEQFF	TGTGCCAGCACCGTCGACAGTCCATACAATGAGCAGTTCTTC
TRBV4-1	NA	NA	TRBJ2-2	CASSPLHITSGTTGELFF	TGCGCCAGCAGCCCACTTCACATTACATCGGGTACCACCGGGGAGCTGTTTTTT
TRBV7-9	few	TRBD1	TRBJ1-6	CASTGQGGQGSPLHF	TGTGCCAGCACGGGACAGGGCGGGCAGGGATCACCCCTCCACTTT
TRBV28	NA	TRBD2	TRBJ2-7	CASSLAAGGRTYEQYF	TGTGCCAGCAGTTTAGCAGCGGGGGGCCGGACCTACGAGCAGTACTTC
TRBV29-1	NA	NA	TRBJ1-1	CSVRREGNTEAFF	TGCAGCGTTCGTCGTGAGGGGAACACTGAAGCTTTCTTT